A single sample gave rise to the 3 T cell receptor beta chains below, sequenced in a study of OX40 agonist ivuxolimab in advanced cancers. This table comes from immunoSEQ multiplex PCR, and its TCRdb copy is limited to in-frame clones, with some not included. The table shows 50,000 to 65,000 clones, with roughly 86% occurring only once. The material sequenced was CD4+ or CD8+ T cells sorted from blood, taken in a trial of the OX40 agonist ivuxolimab. Receptors originate from an adult with an advanced solid tumor such as melanoma, head and neck, liver or kidney cancer.

The V call is TRBV29-1, the J call TRBJ1-3, with D unclear. From germline, CDR1 is SQVTM and CDR2 ANQGSEA. This CDR3 has 15 residues. Deletions cut 7 bases from V and 1 base from J, with 17 bases between. The CDR3 region is CSGTQDSNSGNTIYF. The CDR3 region has the DNA TGCAGCGGGACCCAGGACTCGAATTCTGGAAACACCATATATTTT.

The chain joins TRBV28 to TRBJ1-5; D remains ambiguous. V was trimmed by 5 bases and J by 6 bases, leaving 17 bases between them. This CDR3 has 15 amino acids. Germline assignment: CDR1 MDHEN and CDR2 SYDVKM. CDR3 DNA sequence: TGTGCCAGCAGTCTCACGGGGAGTCTCCCTCAGCCCCAGCATTTT. This translates into CASSLTGSLPQPQHF. The full variable domain, completed using reference TRBV28 and TRBJ1-5, is DVKVTQSSRYLVKRTGEKVFLECVQDMDHENMFWYRQDPGLGLRLIYFSYDVKMKEKGDIPEGYSVSREKKERFSLILESASTNQTSMYLCASSLTGSLPQPQHFGDGTRLSIL.

The chain carries TRBV5-6 and TRBJ1-2; no clear D gene. Germline V gene data show CDR1 as SGHDT and CDR2 as YYEEEE. The CDR3 runs to 12 residues. Trimming cost V 6 bases and J 3 bases, with 9 bases left between them. The CDR3 sequence: CASNQVDYGYTF. The DNA for the CDR3 is TGTGCCAGCAATCAAGTCGACTATGGCTACACCTTC.